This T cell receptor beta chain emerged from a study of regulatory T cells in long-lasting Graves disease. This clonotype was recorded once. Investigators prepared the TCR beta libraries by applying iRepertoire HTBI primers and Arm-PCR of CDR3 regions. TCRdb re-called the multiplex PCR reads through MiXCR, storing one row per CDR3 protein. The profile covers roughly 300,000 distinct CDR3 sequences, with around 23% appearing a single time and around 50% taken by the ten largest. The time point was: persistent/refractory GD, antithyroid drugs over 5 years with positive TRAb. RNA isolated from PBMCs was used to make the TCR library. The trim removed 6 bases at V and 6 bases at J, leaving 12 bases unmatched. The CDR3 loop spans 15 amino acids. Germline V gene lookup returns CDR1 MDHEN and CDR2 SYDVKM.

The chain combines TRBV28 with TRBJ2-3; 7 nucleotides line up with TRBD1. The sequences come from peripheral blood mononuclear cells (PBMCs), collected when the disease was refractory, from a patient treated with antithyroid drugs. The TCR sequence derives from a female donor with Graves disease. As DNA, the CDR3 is TGTGCCAGCAGGGGACGTATCCAGGGGGTCGATACGCAGTATTTT. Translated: CASRGRIQGVDTQYF. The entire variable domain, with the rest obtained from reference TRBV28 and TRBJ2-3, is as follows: DVKVTQSSRYLVKRTGEKVFLECVQDMDHENMFWYRQDPGLGLRLIYFSYDVKMKEKGDIPEGYSVSREKKERFSLILESASTNQTSMYLCASRGRIQGVDTQYFGPGTRLTVL.